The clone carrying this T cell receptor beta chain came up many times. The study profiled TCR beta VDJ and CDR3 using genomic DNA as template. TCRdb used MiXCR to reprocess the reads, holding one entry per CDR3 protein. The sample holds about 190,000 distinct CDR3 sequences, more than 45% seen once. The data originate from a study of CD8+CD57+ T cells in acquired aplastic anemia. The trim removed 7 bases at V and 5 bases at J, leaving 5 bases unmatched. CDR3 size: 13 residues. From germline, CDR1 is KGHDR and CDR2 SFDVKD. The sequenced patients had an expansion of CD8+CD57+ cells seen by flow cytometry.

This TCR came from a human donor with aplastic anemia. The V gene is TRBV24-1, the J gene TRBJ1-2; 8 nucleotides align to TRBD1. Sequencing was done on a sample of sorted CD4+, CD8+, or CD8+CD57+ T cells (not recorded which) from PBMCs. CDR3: CATRPTGEYGYTF. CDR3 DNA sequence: TGTGCCACCAGGCCGACAGGGGAATATGGCTACACCTTC.